Shown below are 27 T cell receptor beta chains from a single sample sequenced in a study of shared clonotypes between healthy human individuals. Data came from immunoSEQ multiplex PCR; TCRdb stores just in-frame clones and leaves some out. This table has some 2.3 million clones, 85% to 95% appearing once. Specimen: naive CD4+ T cells from PBMCs. The subset here: CD45RA+ positively selected. These receptors were taken from a man between 18 and 35 years old in good health. Some clones in this sample may be carry-over from other donors' samples.

This chain connects TRBV6-5 to TRBJ1-1, with 11 nucleotides matching TRBD1. Trimming at V came to 6 bases and at J to 11 bases, leaving 14 bases not matched to a gene. The CDR3 consists of 15 residues. The germline V gene has CDR1 MNHEY and CDR2 SVGAGI. The CDR3, as DNA: TGTGCCAGCAGCAGAGGACAGGGGGCGTTGAATGAGGCTTTCTTT. As protein: CASSRGQGALNEAFF.

V is TRBV11-3 and J is TRBJ2-1; 8 bases fit TRBD1. V was clipped by 5 bases and J by 7 bases; unmatched bases: 13. The CDR3 consists of 16 residues. Germline V gene data show CDR1 as SGHNT and CDR2 as YENEEA. The CDR3 loop is CASSGQGAGTWNEQFF. The CDR3, as DNA: TGTGCCAGCAGCGGTCAGGGGGCTGGAACGTGGAATGAGCAGTTCTTC.

The chain links TRBV4-1 to TRBJ2-3; D gene unclear. Germline V CDR1 and CDR2: MGHRA, YSYEKL. CDR3 size: 16 residues. V lost 5 bases and J 6 bases, leaving 21 bases between the germline ends. The CDR3 here is CASSGKAGNQVDTQYF. The DNA of the CDR3 is TGCGCCAGCAGCGGGAAGGCAGGCAACCAAGTCGATACGCAGTATTTT.

V gene TRBV5-1 combines with J gene TRBJ2-7; the D is unclear. Germline CDR1 SGHRS, CDR2 YFSETQ. V lost 2 bases to trimming and J lost 7 bases, with 13 bases between them. The CDR3 spans 13 residues. Here the CDR3 reads CASSFSPPEEQYF. In DNA, the CDR3 is TGCGCCAGCAGCTTTTCCCCCCCGGAGGAGCAGTACTTC.

This clone has just one count. The CDR3, as DNA: TGTGCCAGCAGGAGGGAAAGCACAGATACGCAGTATTTT. This encodes CASRRESTDTQYF. The rearrangement joins TRBV6-1 to TRBJ2-3, with D maybe TRBD2 (5 bases). The CDR3 is made up of 13 amino acids. The V gene's germline CDR1 is MNHNS and CDR2 SASEGT. Trimming pared 6 bases from V and 0 bases from J, leaving 7 bases between.

The chain links TRBV7-8 to TRBJ2-7; D is uncertain. The CDR3 runs 17 residues. Germline CDR1 reads SGHVS; CDR2 reads FQNEAQ. V lost 6 bases and J 3 bases, leaving 24 bases between the germline ends. CDR3 region: CASSEPAPGQTNYEQYF. The CDR3 nucleotides are TGTGCCAGCAGTGAGCCGGCCCCCGGGCAAACGAACTACGAGCAGTACTTC.

The genes are TRBV28 and TRBJ2-5; no firm D call. Germline CDR1 reads MDHEN; CDR2 reads SYDVKM. V dropped 6 bases and J dropped 6 bases, with 14 bases sitting between them. The CDR3 sequence is 13 residues long. The CDR3 bases are TGTGCCAGCAGCACAGCTTGGACCCAGACCCAGTACTTC. Translated: CASSTAWTQTQYF.

The CDR3 is CASSFNPAGTDTQYF. The CDR3 bases are TGTGCCAGCAGCTTTAATCCGGCGGGTACAGATACGCAGTATTTT. The chain recombines TRBV7-3 with TRBJ2-3, with D possibly TRBD2 on 5 matching bases. The CDR3 is 15 amino acids. Per the germline V gene, CDR1 is SGHTA and CDR2 is FQGTGA. The ends were cut back, 3 bases at V and 3 bases at J, with 13 bases in the middle.

J is TRBJ1-3 and V is TRBV6-6; no clear D gene. V dropped 3 bases and J dropped 4 bases, with 10 bases sitting between them. The CDR3 length is 14 residues. The germline CDR1 and CDR2 sequences are MNHNY and SVGAGI (reference sequence). CDR3 residues: CASSYLGAGNTIYF. CDR3 sequence (DNA): TGTGCCAGCAGTTATCTGGGTGCCGGAAACACCATATATTTT.

V is TRBV18 and J is TRBJ1-2, with D possibly matching TRBD1 (5 bases). This CDR3 region has 17 residues. Between the trimmed V and J ends, which lost 3 bases and 5 bases, there was a span of 22 bases. From germline, CDR1 is KGHSH and CDR2 LQKENI. Written as DNA, the CDR3 is TGTGCCAGCTCACCCGTCAAAGGGCAGGGTGGAGAATATGGCTACACCTTC. It is translated as CASSPVKGQGGEYGYTF.

The V and J genes are TRBV11-3 and TRBJ1-3, with D uncertain. This CDR3 spans 13 amino acids. The V and J ends lost 9 bases and 2 bases respectively, with 11 bases between them. CDR1 SGHNT and CDR2 YENEEA come from the germline V gene. The CDR3 DNA reads as TGTGCCAGTTCACGAGGTCCTGGAAACACCATATATTTT. Translating it yields CASSRGPGNTIYF.

The chain has TRBV6-1 and TRBJ1-2, with 8 bases lining up with TRBD1. The germline gives CDR1 MNHNS, CDR2 SASEGT. CDR3 length equals 15 residues. V dropped 7 bases and J dropped 4; count of bases not matched to a gene: 11. The CDR3: CASTEQGVGVYGYTF. The CDR3 DNA sequence: TGTGCCAGCACCGAACAGGGGGTAGGGGTCTATGGCTACACCTTC.

The V call is TRBV27, the J call TRBJ2-7; TRBD2 might be the D (6 bases). Trimming cost V 3 bases and J 0 bases, with 12 bases left between them. The CDR3 runs to 15 residues. Per germline, CDR1 MNHEY and CDR2 SMNVEV (reference sequence). CDR3 loop: CASSLGTASSYEQYF. CDR3 sequence (DNA): TGTGCCAGCAGTTTGGGGACTGCTAGCTCCTACGAGCAGTACTTC.

The CDR3 sequence is CASRESSYEQYF. The CDR3 DNA follows: TGTGCCAGCAGGGAAAGCTCCTACGAGCAGTACTTC. The V and J genes are TRBV2 and TRBJ2-7; the D is unclear. The CDR3 loop spans 12 amino acids. Germline V gene sequence: CDR1 SNHLY, CDR2 FYNNEI. V shed 6 bases and J shed 0 bases, with 6 bases lying between them.

This chain uses TRBV11-3 with TRBJ2-3; maybe TRBD2 (5 bases). CDR1 and CDR2 from the germline V gene are SGHNT and YENEEA. The CDR3 is made up of 13 amino acids. V lost 1 base and J 4 bases, leaving 6 bases between the germline ends. This CDR3 reads CASSLVEADTQYF. The CDR3 bases are TGTGCCAGCAGCTTAGTGGAGGCAGATACGCAGTATTTT.

The chain joins TRBV5-4 to TRBJ2-7; no clear D gene. In germline, CDR1 is SGHNT, CDR2 YYREEE (reference sequence). The germline V and J ends were trimmed by 3 bases and 3 bases, with 16 bases remaining between them. The CDR3 is 15 residues long. Written as DNA, the CDR3 is TGTGCCAGCAGCTCGTCAGCAGGTGTCTTCTACGAGCAGTACTTC. The encoded protein is CASSSSAGVFYEQYF.

This chain's CDR3 is CASSFIQGSYNEQFF. CDR3 in DNA: TGTGCCAGCAGCTTTATACAGGGATCCTACAATGAGCAGTTCTTC. This chain links TRBV11-2 with TRBJ2-1; possibly TRBD1 for D (6 bases). Trimming took off 3 bases at V and 1 base at J, with 10 bases between the two ends. The length of the CDR3 is 15 residues. Germline V gene data show CDR1 as SGHAT and CDR2 as FQNNGV.

The V gene is TRBV14, the J gene TRBJ2-2, with D perhaps being TRBD1 or TRBD2 (5 bases each). The CDR3 is 15 amino acids. Germline CDR1 is SGHDN and CDR2 is FVKESK. V was shortened by 4 bases and J by 1 base, with 10 bases between the two germline ends. The CDR3 DNA reads as TGTGCCAGCAGCCGAGGGGCAGTGAACACCGGGGAGCTGTTTTTT. It translates to CASSRGAVNTGELFF.

The V gene is TRBV6-5, the J gene TRBJ1-2, with 12 bases lining up with TRBD1. The CDR3 has 15 residues. CDR1 MNHEY and CDR2 SVGAGI come from the germline V gene. The V segment lost 5 bases and the J segment 8 bases; nucleotides outside the gene matches: 9. DNA of the CDR3: TGTGCCAGCAGTCCCAATCGGGACAGGGGGCCCGGCTACACCTTC. Protein product: CASSPNRDRGPGYTF.

This sequence joins TRBV9 and TRBJ2-7; TRBD2 agrees at 9 bases. The CDR3 consists of 15 residues. V dropped 1 base and J dropped 4; count of bases not matched to a gene: 6. Germline V gene data show CDR1 as SGDLS and CDR2 as YYNGEE. CDR3 amino acids: CASSVSGSGSYEQYF. In DNA form, the CDR3 reads TGTGCCAGCAGCGTAAGCGGTAGCGGGAGTTACGAGCAGTACTTC.

The chain links TRBV29-1 to TRBJ1-1, with D maybe TRBD1 (5 bases). CDR3 length: 14 residues. Trimming left V 5 bases short and J 4 bases short, with 17 bases between. Germline V CDR1 and CDR2: SQVTM, ANQGSEA. The DNA for the CDR3 is TGCAGCGTTACGGGGCCACTCGGCGTCACTGAAGCTTTCTTT. Translating gives CSVTGPLGVTEAFF. The entire variable domain, with the rest obtained from reference TRBV29-1 and TRBJ1-1, is as follows: SAVISQKPSRDICQRGTSLTIQCQVDSQVTMMFWYRQQPGQSLTLIATANQGSEATYESGFVIDKFPISRPNLTFSTLTVSNMSPEDSSIYLCSVTGPLGVTEAFFGQGTRLTVV.

The chain joins TRBV5-5 to TRBJ1-1; TRBD1 agrees at 7 bases. The CDR3 consists of 15 residues. CDR1 is SGHKS and CDR2 is YYEKEE in the germline V gene (reference sequence). Trimming took 5 bases from V and 4 from J; bases not matched to a gene: 11. CDR3 loop: CASSSVTGLGTEAFF. In DNA form, the CDR3 reads TGTGCCAGCAGTTCCGTGACAGGGTTGGGCACTGAAGCTTTCTTT.

The table lists this clone with a few counts. The identical CDR3 is also encoded by other nucleotide sequences in the sample. V is TRBV10-3 and J is TRBJ2-7; 7 nucleotides align to TRBD2. In germline, CDR1 is ENHRY, CDR2 SYGVKD. Trimming took 2 bases from V and 6 from J; bases not matched to a gene: 1. The CDR3 sequence is 12 residues long. The CDR3 DNA sequence: TGTGCCATCAGTGAGACGGGAGGCGAGCAGTACTTC. Residues: CAISETGGEQYF.

The chain couples TRBV25-1 to TRBJ2-7, with D maybe TRBD2 (6 bases). The CDR3 has 12 residues. The V gene lost 6 bases and the J gene lost 3 bases, with 9 bases spanning the gap. Germline lookup yields CDR1 MGHDK and CDR2 SYGVNS. DNA of the CDR3: TGTGCCAGCAGGGAGGGGAGCTACGAGCAGTACTTC. Translated: CASREGSYEQYF.

This chain uses TRBV5-4 with TRBJ2-1, with 8 positions matching TRBD2. V shed 1 base and J 7 bases; nucleotides not matched to a gene: 7. Germline-derived CDR1 and CDR2 are SGHNT and YYREEE (reference sequence). The CDR3 sequence is 15 residues long. This chain's CDR3 is CASSLTGGSWNEQFF. CDR3 nucleotide sequence: TGTGCCAGCAGCTTGACGGGAGGGTCTTGGAATGAGCAGTTCTTC. Based on the CDR3 plus reference TRBV5-4 and TRBJ2-1, the full variable domain is ETGVTQSPTHLIKTRGQQVTLRCSSQSGHNTVSWYQQALGQGPQFIFQYYREEENGRGNFPPRFSGLQFPNYSSELNVNALELDDSALYLCASSLTGGSWNEQFFGPGTRLTVL.

V usage is TRBV11-2 and J usage is TRBJ2-7; 10 bases fit TRBD2. The CDR3 contains 17 residues. Germline trimming cut 1 base from V and 2 bases from J; bases unmatched to any gene: 8. The germline V gene encodes CDR1 SGHAT and CDR2 FQNNGV. CDR3 DNA sequence: TGTGCCAGCAGCTTAGCCCCTGGACTAGCGGCTACCTACGAGCAGTACTTC. Translation: CASSLAPGLAATYEQYF. Combining the CDR3 with reference TRBV11-2 and TRBJ2-7 gives the whole variable domain EAGVAQSPRYKIIEKRQSVAFWCNPISGHATLYWYQQILGQGPKLLIQFQNNGVVDDSQLPKDRFSAERLKGVDSTLKIQPAKLEDSAVYLCASSLAPGLAATYEQYFGPGTRLTVT.

This rearrangement joins TRBV7-3 to TRBJ2-7, with no clear D. Trimming pared 4 bases from V and 5 bases from J, leaving 12 bases between. This CDR3 has 13 amino acids. From germline, CDR1 is SGHTA and CDR2 FQGTGA. The DNA for the CDR3 is TGTGCCAGCAGCTCATCATCTGAGGACGAGCAGTACTTC. This gives the protein CASSSSSEDEQYF.